This is a list of T cell receptor beta chains from one sample in a study of T cells in localized non-small cell lung cancer. Data came from immunoSEQ multiplex PCR; TCRdb stores just in-frame clones and leaves some out. This table holds approximately 35,000 clones, roughly nine tenths found once. The sequences come from PBMCs, collected before any cancer treatment. All receptors come from a man aged 35-75 years with stage II lung adenocarcinoma. Both conserved end residues are part of each CDR3. Each record gives: CDR3 protein, CDR3 DNA, J gene, D gene, V gene, clone size. D genes are given only for firm matches. Where a row states a size, it is once, few, many or the class of an expanded clone; other rows omit it.

CASSLAGGKNIQYF	TGTGCCAGCAGCTTAGCAGGCGGCAAAAACATTCAGTACTTC	TRBJ2-4	NA	TRBV7-2	once
CASSLRFYEQYF	TGTGCCAGCAGTTTAAGGTTTTACGAGCAGTACTTC	TRBJ2-7	NA	TRBV28	NA
CASSLSGSGGTGELFF	TGTGCCAGCAGCTTATCGGGGTCCGGGGGAACCGGGGAGCTGTTTTTT	TRBJ2-2	NA	TRBV11-2	NA
CASSQDPPPGSRGYTF	TGCGCCAGCAGCCAAGATCCCCCCCCGGGGTCGAGGGGCTACACCTTC	TRBJ1-2	NA	TRBV4-1	NA
CASSFTNEQFF	TGTGCCAGCAGCTTTACCAATGAGCAGTTCTTC	TRBJ2-1	NA	TRBV11-2	NA
CATSTTSGHVEQFF	TGTGCCACCAGCACGACTAGCGGTCATGTTGAGCAGTTCTTC	TRBJ2-1	TRBD2	TRBV15	NA
CAWSVAGGSETQYF	TGTGCCTGGAGTGTAGCGGGAGGGAGCGAGACCCAGTACTTC	TRBJ2-5	TRBD2	TRBV30	NA
CASTDQNIQYF	TGTGCCAGCACGGATCAAAACATTCAGTACTTC	TRBJ2-4	NA	TRBV28	NA
CAWRLGGTDTQYF	TGTGCCTGGCGGTTGGGGGGCACAGATACGCAGTATTTT	TRBJ2-3	NA	TRBV30	once
CASSQNFYGYTF	TGTGCCAGCAGTCAAAACTTTTATGGCTACACCTTC	TRBJ1-2	NA	TRBV7-2	NA
CASSIAQGLAPQETQYF	TGTGCCAGCAGCATCGCCCAGGGTCTAGCGCCGCAAGAGACCCAGTACTTC	TRBJ2-5	NA	TRBV9	NA
CASSSISDWDSLYEQYF	TGTGCCAGCAGTTCCATAAGTGACTGGGACTCGTTGTACGAGCAGTACTTC	TRBJ2-7	NA	TRBV28	NA
CASKEGSGNTIYF	TGTGCCAGCAAAGAAGGCTCTGGAAACACCATATATTTT	TRBJ1-3	NA	TRBV27	once
CASSLGQGVDTEAFF	TGTGCCAGCAGCCTAGGACAGGGGGTCGACACTGAAGCTTTCTTT	TRBJ1-1	TRBD1	TRBV7-9	NA
CASSPRRSSGANVLTF	TGTGCCAGCAGCCCACGGAGGTCCTCTGGGGCCAACGTCCTGACTTTC	TRBJ2-6	NA	TRBV7-6	NA
CASSPYTSAAYNEQFF	TGTGCCAGCAGTCCCTATACTAGCGCTGCCTACAATGAGCAGTTCTTC	TRBJ2-1	TRBD2	TRBV28	NA
CATSREQGARANEKLFF	TGTGCCACCAGCAGAGAGCAGGGGGCGCGAGCTAATGAAAAACTGTTTTTT	TRBJ1-4	TRBD1	TRBV15	NA
CASSQTSHIAEAFF	TGTGCCAGCAGCCAAACTTCACATATCGCGGAAGCTTTCTTT	TRBJ1-1	NA	TRBV9	NA
CASSPQRTGSGNTIYF	TGTGCCAGCTCACCACAGAGGACAGGGTCCGGAAACACCATATATTTT	TRBJ1-3	TRBD1	TRBV18	NA
CASSSSGFSGNTIYF	TGCGCCAGCAGCTCCTCCGGCTTCTCTGGAAACACCATATATTTT	TRBJ1-3	NA	TRBV5-1	NA
CASIRAKEFSGNTIYF	TGTGCCAGCATCAGGGCCAAAGAGTTCTCTGGAAACACCATATATTTT	TRBJ1-3	NA	TRBV28	NA
CSVSLQEGDQPQHF	TGCAGCGTTTCACTCCAGGAAGGGGATCAGCCCCAGCATTTT	TRBJ1-5	NA	TRBV29-1	NA
CASRGPLDKGPRDYGYTF	TGTGCCAGCAGGGGCCCCCTGGACAAGGGGCCCCGGGACTATGGCTACACCTTC	TRBJ1-2	NA	TRBV7-9	NA
CASSLGARGYEQYF	TGTGCCAGCAGTTTAGGGGCCAGGGGCTACGAGCAGTACTTC	TRBJ2-7	NA	TRBV27	NA
CASSPSGLTAYEQYF	TGTGCCAGTAGTCCCTCGGGACTAACAGCCTACGAGCAGTACTTC	TRBJ2-7	TRBD2	TRBV19	once
CASRIGTDTQYF	TGTGCCAGTAGGATCGGTACAGATACGCAGTATTTT	TRBJ2-3	NA	TRBV19	NA
CASSFIRGGNQPQHF	TGTGCCAGCAGCTTCATCAGGGGGGGCAATCAGCCCCAGCATTTT	TRBJ1-5	TRBD1	TRBV28	once
CASSSQGPGGNTIYF	TGTGCCAGCAGCTCACAGGGACCGGGAGGAAACACCATATATTTT	TRBJ1-3	NA	TRBV7-2	NA
CASSSGTGETQYF	TGTGCCAGCAGTTCCGGGACTGGAGAGACCCAGTACTTC	TRBJ2-5	NA	TRBV11-3	NA
CSVEEPSTSGIGVEQYF	TGCAGCGTTGAAGAGCCCTCGACTAGTGGGATTGGGGTGGAGCAGTACTTC	TRBJ2-7	NA	TRBV29-1	NA
CATSREEFPGGYTF	TGTGCCACCAGCAGAGAGGAATTCCCGGGAGGCTACACCTTC	TRBJ1-2	NA	TRBV15	NA
CASSTTGIDTEAFF	TGTGCCAGTAGCACGACAGGGATAGACACTGAAGCTTTCTTT	TRBJ1-1	TRBD1	TRBV19	few
CASSLVQGGNTEAFF	TGTGCCAGCAGCTTAGTTCAGGGGGGGAACACTGAAGCTTTCTTT	TRBJ1-1	TRBD1	TRBV11-2	NA
CASNERGIGETQYF	TGTGCCAGTAATGAACGGGGGATCGGAGAGACCCAGTACTTC	TRBJ2-5	NA	TRBV19	NA
CATRKRLVNIGPLYGYTF	TGTGCCACCCGTAAGCGGCTTGTAAATATTGGTCCCCTGTATGGCTACACCTTC	TRBJ1-2	NA	TRBV5-4	NA
CASSWTEQYF	TGTGCCAGCAGCTGGACGGAGCAGTACTTC	TRBJ2-7	NA	TRBV7-3	NA
CASSPSSGDSYEQYF	TGTGCCAGCTCACCTTCCTCTGGGGACTCCTACGAGCAGTACTTC	TRBJ2-7	NA	TRBV18	NA
CASSFWEGQGITEAFF	TGCGCCAGCAGCTTTTGGGAAGGACAGGGCATCACTGAAGCTTTCTTT	TRBJ1-1	TRBD1	TRBV5-1	once
CASSPQGGARGYTF	TGTGCCAGCAGCCCACAGGGGGGAGCTCGTGGCTACACCTTC	TRBJ1-2	TRBD1	TRBV6-5	NA
CASSLVVGRSYNEQFF	TGTGCCAGCAGCTTGGTGGTCGGGAGGAGCTACAATGAGCAGTTCTTC	TRBJ2-1	TRBD2	TRBV5-6	NA
CASSLGLPGSNEQFF	TGTGCCAGCAGCTTGGGACTCCCCGGGAGTAATGAGCAGTTCTTC	TRBJ2-1	NA	TRBV7-3	once
CASSRTGRGTEAFF	TGTGCCAGCAGCCGCACAGGGAGGGGCACTGAAGCTTTCTTT	TRBJ1-1	NA	TRBV14	NA
CASDLGQVPQYF	TGTGCCAGCGATCTAGGGCAAGTGCCGCAGTATTTT	TRBJ2-3	NA	TRBV7-8	NA
CASSFRDRVLVSEAFF	TGTGCCAGCAGCTTCCGGGACAGGGTTCTTGTTTCTGAAGCTTTCTTT	TRBJ1-1	TRBD1	TRBV7-9	NA
CASSQDQGRTYEQYF	TGCGCCAGCAGCCAAGATCAGGGCAGGACGTACGAGCAGTACTTC	TRBJ2-7	NA	TRBV4-3	NA
CASSPLPLLAGVETQYF	TGTGCCAGCTCACCACTCCCTCTACTAGCGGGAGTCGAGACCCAGTACTTC	TRBJ2-5	TRBD2	TRBV18	NA
CASRILGLDTGELFF	TGTGCCAGCAGAATCCTGGGACTAGACACCGGGGAGCTGTTTTTT	TRBJ2-2	NA	TRBV21-1	NA
CASSKGTSGVVNNEQFF	TGTGCCAGCAGCAAAGGGACTAGCGGAGTCGTTAACAATGAGCAGTTCTTC	TRBJ2-1	NA	TRBV21-1	NA